What follows is one TCR beta chain and its context. These data are taken from a study of blood T cell repertoires in COVID-19. The overall study: T cells, B-cell-depleted T cells, or PBMCs supplied cDNA or gDNA.

Study processing details: Counts of nucleated cells, estimated from reference gene primer amplification, were obtained. Data came from immunoSEQ multiplex PCR; TCRdb stores just in-frame clones and leaves some out. Clone size and V and J calls were adopted from that table, with D and trimming inferred from the DNA. Among about 130,000 clones listed, about 83% were seen once. The junction had 3 bases not matched to a gene; V was cut back by 0 bases and J by 0 bases. Looked up from germline, CDR1 is LGHDT and CDR2 is YNNKEL (reference sequence). CDR3 length: 16 residues. The clonotype originates from a human donor in a cohort sampled during active COVID-19. This chain connects TRBV3-1 (or the pseudogene TRBV3-2) to TRBJ2-3; 7 positions agree with TRBD2. The sequenced sample consisted of peripheral blood. CDR3 protein: CASSQDPSGSTDTQYF. The CDR3 DNA reads as TGTGCCAGCAGCCAAGATCCTAGCGGCAGCACAGATACGCAGTATTTT.